This TCR beta chain was observed in a study of shared clonotypes between healthy human individuals. For the study at large: A donor's plate count was three for CD4 naive and three for CD4 memory; CD8 naive had two and CD8 memory one.

All donors were healthy HIV-negative adults lacking recent acute infections or vaccinations. Study-wide results and caveats: Approximately 4.5% was the fraction of naive CD4 clonotypes found shared across a few donors.

To note about this clone: Its antigen remains unknown.

Sorted-subset replicate PCR reactions were performed with about 200 ng DNA, corresponding to tens of thousands of T cell genomes. Only in-frame clones appear in the TCRdb table, and some are missing; sequencing was by immunoSEQ multiplex PCR. The table has 150,000 to 200,000 clones, approximately 92% seen once; the top ten hold more than 0.065%. With 4 bases removed from V and 1 base from J, the gap between germline ends came to 11 bases. The V gene's germline CDR1 is SGHRS and CDR2 YFSETQ. The CDR3 contains 14 residues. Material for sequencing was naive CD4+ T cells sorted from blood. Sample subset: CD45RA+ positively selected. The clonotype comes from a woman aged 30 to 39 in good health. The genes are TRBV5-1 and TRBJ1-1, with D maybe TRBD1 (6 bases). In nucleotides, the CDR3 is TGCGCCAGCAGCGTGGACAGCCAGAACACTGAAGCTTTCTTT. Encoded protein: CASSVDSQNTEAFF.